This paragraph reports one T cell receptor beta chain. Documented time point: persistent/refractory GD, antithyroid drugs over 5 years with positive TRAb. PBMCs provided the RNA from which the TCR library was made. This CDR3 has 14 residues. The V gene end was trimmed by 4 bases and the J gene end by 7 bases; junction bases not matched to a gene: 4. CDR1 and CDR2 from the germline V gene are MGHRA and YSYEKL. This sample was taken from a study of regulatory T cells in long-lasting Graves disease. Investigators prepared the TCR beta libraries by applying iRepertoire HTBI primers and Arm-PCR of CDR3 regions. MiXCR was run by TCRdb on the multiplex PCR reads, yielding one entry per CDR3 protein. This table has almost 350,000 distinct CDR3 sequences, less than 20% appearing once.

This clonotype originated in a female donor with Graves disease. The chain is built from TRBV4-1 and TRBJ2-2; TRBD1 aligns across 9 bases. The source material was peripheral blood mononuclear cells (PBMCs), sampled when the disease was refractory, from a patient treated with antithyroid drugs. The CDR3 sequence is CASSRTGEGGELFF. The CDR3 DNA follows: TGCGCCAGCAGCCGGACAGGGGAAGGCGGGGAGCTGTTTTTT.